The clone carrying this T cell receptor (beta chain) was observed at least ten times. From the 5' RACE reads, TCRdb called clonotypes with MiXCR, one entry per CDR3 protein. The repertoire consists of 500,000 to 650,000 distinct CDR3 sequences, with 12% occurring once and the leading ten covering 15%. This entry is derived from a study of T cells after yellow fever vaccination. Germline-derived CDR1 and CDR2 are SGHVS and FNYEAQ. This CDR3 is 14 amino acids long. The germline V and J ends were trimmed by 1 base and 6 bases, with 13 bases remaining between them. The specimen comprised PBMCs, sampled on the day of the yellow fever booster vaccination. The genes are TRBV7-6 and TRBJ2-7, with unresolved D. The sequence was collected from a man in his thirties or forties who received the YFV17D yellow fever vaccine. CDR3 protein: CASSLEAGDGEQYF. CDR3 DNA: TGTGCCAGCAGCTTAGAGGCAGGCGATGGCGAGCAGTACTTC.